Sequencing of this T cell receptor beta chain was carried out in a study of CD4 T cells in relation to SARS-CoV-2 and coronaviruses. Before the COVID-19 pandemic, during about 2011-2019, CD4+ T cells were taken from unexposed donors. CD4+ T cells were isolated from the cells after around 10 days of culture. In regard to this clone: Its antigen is as yet unknown.

CDR1 is SQVTM and CDR2 is ANQGSEA in the germline V gene. The CDR3 totals 13 residues. Trimming at V came to 7 bases and at J to 4 bases, leaving 4 bases not matched to a gene. The repertoire was sequenced with immunoSEQ multiplex PCR; TCRdb's copy has only in-frame clones and lacks some. This sample has roughly 15,000 clones; roughly 82% occur once, and the top ten carry 30% to 35%. The rearrangement joins TRBV29-1 to TRBJ2-5; the match to TRBD2 covers 12 bases. The receptor was isolated from a human donor in good health. The sample comprised CD4+ T cells from PBMCs, cultured in vitro. CDR3 in amino acids: CSAGLAGTETQYF. The DNA for the CDR3 is TGCAGCGCCGGACTAGCGGGAACAGAGACCCAGTACTTC.